This TCR beta chain was recovered during a study of post-analysis software for immune sequencing data. Across the study: Patients with relapsing-remitting, secondary progressive and progressive-relapsing multiple sclerosis courses were all represented.

Study results and caveats: With F measure, samples from one preparation batch clustered together strongly. Among roughly 5 TRBV segments more frequent in patients than controls were TRBV5-6, TRBV5-1 and TRBV20-1. Significantly lower normalized Chao1 diversity was seen in multiple sclerosis patients than in controls.

The CDR3 covers 16 residues. V was shortened by 3 bases and J by 5 bases, with 14 bases between the two germline ends. CDR1 and CDR2 from the germline V gene are MNHEY and SMNVEV (reference sequence). The authors incorporated unique molecular identifiers into the TCR beta cDNA libraries. TCRdb analysed the PCR reads with MiXCR anew, one entry per CDR3 protein. The sample lists 400,000 to 500,000 distinct CDR3 sequences; less than 40% were seen once. Only a few counts were recorded for this clonotype. Its antigen is as yet unknown. The receptor was derived from a girl aged 2 to 9 with multiple sclerosis. The sequencing input was blood. The rearrangement uses TRBV27 and TRBJ1-6; D perhaps matches TRBD1 (5 bases). In nucleotides, the CDR3 is TGTGCCAGCAGTTTTTTGGGGACGGTTGATAATTCACCCCTCCACTTT. It translates to CASSFLGTVDNSPLHF.